One and the same sample provided the 26 T cell receptor beta chains below, sequenced in a study of T cell repertoires in cytomegalovirus infection. TCRdb fed the reads into MiXCR, producing one record per CDR3 protein. The sample records approximately 910,000 distinct CDR3 sequences, roughly 30% being singletons. Their target antigens are unknown. The specimen was cultured CD8+ T cells from PBMCs, collected from culture after CMV antigen stimulation. The receptors shown here come from a human donor in good health (CMV status not recorded). Some clones in this sample may be carry-over from other donors' samples.

V gene TRBV5-4 combines with J gene TRBJ2-2; D remains unclear. Per the germline V gene, CDR1 is SGHNT and CDR2 is YYREEE (reference sequence). This CDR3 contains 15 residues. The V gene lost 1 base and the J gene lost 0 bases, with 7 bases spanning the gap. CDR3 region: CASSLMGTNTGELFF. The CDR3 DNA reads as TGTGCCAGCAGCTTGATGGGGACGAACACCGGGGAGCTGTTTTTT.

The genes are TRBV20-1 and TRBJ2-7, with 7 bases aligning to TRBD1. With 0 bases clipped from V and 3 bases from J, the junction kept 5 bases outside the gene matches. The CDR3 is 14 residues long. Germline CDR1 reads DFQATT; CDR2 reads SNEGSKA (reference sequence). The CDR3 here is CSARDLQGVYEQYF. In DNA, the CDR3 is TGCAGTGCTAGAGATCTGCAGGGGGTCTACGAGCAGTACTTC.

This clonotype appeared many times. The junction shows a germline mismatch at one end, possibly a read error. The chain joins TRBV7-7 to TRBJ2-3; no clear D gene. The CDR3 spans 14 residues. Germline CDR1 reads SSHAT; CDR2 reads FNYEAQ (reference sequence). The CDR3 sequence: CASSLAVGPDTQYF. DNA for the CDR3: TGTGCTAGCAGCTTAGCAGTTGGTCCAGATACGCAGTATTTT.

The V call is TRBV2, the J call TRBJ2-5; TRBD2 aligns across 10 bases. J lost 0 bases, V lost 1 base, and 5 bases had no gene match. Looked up from germline, CDR1 is SNHLY and CDR2 is FYNNEI. The CDR3 has 17 amino acids. CDR3 coding DNA: TGTGCCAGCAGTGAAGGGACTAGCGGCTTGTACCAAGAGACCCAGTACTTC. It codes for CASSEGTSGLYQETQYF.

The rearrangement links TRBV6-2 or TRBV6-3 to TRBJ2-7; the D is unclear. The CDR3 has 11 amino acids. Germline CDR1 MNHEY, CDR2 SVGEGT. The V gene lost 2 bases and the J gene lost 7 bases, with 6 bases spanning the gap. The CDR3 nucleotides read TGTGCCAGCAGTTACGGCCCTGAGCAGTACGTC. It specifies CASSYGPEQYV.

This clonotype was found a few times. V and J are TRBV6-1 and TRBJ2-1; weak D call: TRBD2 (7 bases). Germline lookup yields CDR1 MNHNS and CDR2 SASEGT. This CDR3 contains 15 residues. V lost 5 bases and J 4 bases, leaving 15 bases between the germline ends. The CDR3 bases are TGTGCCAGCAGTTATGGTGCGGGGGCATACAATGAGCAGTTCTTC. Translation gives CASSYGAGAYNEQFF.

This clonotype was seen a handful of times. The chain combines TRBV2 with TRBJ2-3; 12 nucleotides line up with TRBD1. Germline CDR1 SNHLY, CDR2 FYNNEI. The CDR3 consists of 15 residues. V lost 6 bases and J lost 5; bases outside the gene matches: 6. The CDR3 DNA follows: TGTGCCAGCAGGAACGGGACAGGGGGCGGAGATACGCAGTATTTT. This encodes CASRNGTGGGDTQYF. Full variable domain (remainder filled in from reference TRBV2 and TRBJ2-3): EPEVTQTPSHQVTQMGQEVILRCVPISNHLYFYWYRQILGQKVEFLVSFYNNEISEKSEIFDDQFSVERPDGSNFTLKIRSTKLEDSAMYFCASRNGTGGGDTQYFGPGTRLTVL.

V and J are TRBV12-3 or TRBV12-4 and TRBJ1-6, with D possibly TRBD1 on 5 matching bases. The length of the CDR3 is 17 residues. V was clipped by 3 bases and J by 0 bases, with 12 bases between them. The CDR3 loop is CASSFYAGSSYNSPLHF. In DNA form, the CDR3 reads TGTGCCAGCAGTTTTTATGCAGGGAGCTCCTATAATTCACCCCTCCACTTT.

The chain links TRBV14 to TRBJ1-2, with no clear D. CDR1 is SGHDN and CDR2 is FVKESK in the germline V gene. This CDR3 has 15 amino acids. The germline V and J ends were trimmed by 4 bases and 2 bases, with 14 bases remaining between them. The CDR3 protein is CASSLILGSNYGYTF. The CDR3 nucleotides read TGTGCCAGCAGCCTCATACTGGGGTCCAACTATGGCTACACCTTC.

This rearrangement joins TRBV12-3 or TRBV12-4 to TRBJ2-5; 7 nucleotides agree with TRBD2. The CDR3 has 14 residues. CDR3 sequence: CAAGAGTNAETQYF. The CDR3 DNA is TGTGCTGCCGGAGCGGGGACCAACGCCGAGACCCAGTACTTC.

CDR3 DNA sequence: TGTGCCAGCACCACCCCGGGGGACAGGGGAGGAGATCAGCCCCAGCATTTT. It is translated as CASTTPGDRGGDQPQHF. This chain joins TRBV6-2 or TRBV6-3 and TRBJ1-5; 10 bases line up with TRBD1. With V trimmed by 7 bases and J by 5 bases, 14 bases remained unmatched. This CDR3 is built from 17 residues. CDR1 and CDR2 from the germline V gene are MNHEY and SVGEGT.

The chain uses TRBV29-1 and TRBJ2-7; the D gene could be TRBD1 or TRBD2 (7 bases each). V was trimmed by 6 bases and J by 3 bases, leaving 12 bases between them. The CDR3 covers 12 residues. CDR1 SQVTM and CDR2 ANQGSEA come from the germline V gene. In nucleotides, the CDR3 is TGCAGCGTGGGGGGGACAGACTACGAGCAGTACTTC. This gives the protein CSVGGTDYEQYF.

This clonotype has more than one count but fewer than ten. The rearrangement links TRBV27 to TRBJ1-4, with D perhaps matching TRBD1 (5 bases). The CDR3 loop spans 15 amino acids. With 6 bases removed from V and 6 bases from J, the gap between germline ends came to 17 bases. Germline lookup yields CDR1 MNHEY and CDR2 SMNVEV (reference sequence). Here the CDR3 DNA reads TGTGCCAGCAGGACCCCCCGGGACCCCCATGAAAAACTGTTTTTT. Encoded protein: CASRTPRDPHEKLFF.

This clonotype was seen once. Germline is not matched at one junction end, which may reflect a read error. This chain uses TRBV7-3 with TRBJ1-2, with TRBD1 matching 7 bases. Germline values: CDR1 SGHTA, CDR2 FQGTGA. The CDR3 sequence is 13 residues long. The CDR3 region has the DNA TGTACCAGCAGCCCTGGACAGGTCTATGGCTACACCTTC. Translating gives CTSSPGQVYGYTF.

V is TRBV27 and J is TRBJ1-4, with 8 bases fitting TRBD1. This CDR3 region has 14 residues. The V and J ends lost 5 bases and 7 bases, in that order; junction bases with no gene match: 6. Germline V lookup: CDR1 MNHEY, CDR2 SMNVEV (reference sequence). CDR3 sequence reads: CASSPRGRGEKLFF. CDR3 sequence (DNA): TGTGCCAGCAGTCCCAGGGGGCGCGGTGAAAAACTGTTTTTT.

The chain recombines TRBV7-6 with TRBJ2-1; 10 bases align to TRBD2. The J segment lost 8 bases and the V segment lost 1 base, leaving 14 bases of the junction unmatched. The germline V gene encodes CDR1 SGHVS and CDR2 FNYEAQ. The CDR3 sequence is 18 residues long. This CDR3 reads CASSLGVASGGNNHEQFF. The CDR3, as DNA: TGTGCCAGCAGCTTAGGTGTCGCTAGCGGGGGTAACAATCATGAGCAGTTCTTC. Together with reference TRBV7-6 and TRBJ2-1, the CDR3 gives the full variable domain: GAGVSQSPRYKVTKRGQDVALRCDPISGHVSLYWYRQALGQGPEFLTYFNYEAQQDKSGLPNDRFSAERPEGSISTLTIQRTEQRDSAMYRCASSLGVASGGNNHEQFFGPGTRLTVL.

This chain joins TRBV12-3 or TRBV12-4 and TRBJ2-3; TRBD2 matches at 7 bases. The CDR3 sequence is 13 residues long. V lost 7 bases and J lost 5; bases outside the gene matches: 6. The CDR3 region has the DNA TGTGCCAGCATCCCGGGGGGTGTAGATACGCAGTATTTT. Protein sequence: CASIPGGVDTQYF.

This rearrangement joins TRBV5-1 to TRBJ2-2; D uncertain. The CDR3 loop spans 14 amino acids. The germline CDR1 and CDR2 sequences are SGHRS and YFSETQ. Trimming cost V 0 bases and J 0 bases, with 3 bases left between them. Here the CDR3 reads CASSLVPNTGELFF. CDR3 coding DNA: TGCGCCAGCAGCTTGGTCCCGAACACCGGGGAGCTGTTTTTT.

The gene calls are TRBV6-6 and TRBJ1-5, with 9 positions matching TRBD1. Trimming removed 1 base from V and 2 bases from J; junction bases left unmatched: 12. The CDR3 loop spans 19 amino acids. Germline assignment: CDR1 MNHNY and CDR2 SVGAGI (reference sequence). The CDR3 loop reads CASSYWDRVGVFGNQPQHF. In nucleotides, the CDR3 is TGTGCCAGCAGTTACTGGGACAGGGTAGGGGTTTTCGGCAATCAGCCCCAGCATTTT.

This CDR3 is CASRAYKNTEAFF. In nucleotides, the CDR3 is TGCGCCAGCAGAGCGTACAAGAACACTGAAGCTTTCTTT. V gene TRBV10-2 combines with J gene TRBJ1-1; no definite D call. V was pared by 6 bases and J by 1 base, with 9 bases between. Germline V gives CDR1 WSHSY, CDR2 SAAADI. The CDR3 covers 13 residues.

V usage is TRBV28 and J usage is TRBJ2-2; D gene unclear. In germline, CDR1 is MDHEN, CDR2 SYDVKM. The CDR3 has 14 amino acids. The V gene lost 5 bases and the J gene lost 5 bases, with 12 bases spanning the gap. CDR3 sequence: CASSQVMGTGELFF. The CDR3 nucleotides read TGTGCCAGCAGTCAAGTTATGGGTACCGGGGAGCTGTTTTTT.

This clonotype was seen a few times. Here the CDR3 DNA reads TGTGCCAGCAGTGGGGGCCTAGCGGAGATTTCCCAAGAGACCCAGTACTTC. This translates into CASSGGLAEISQETQYF. The gene calls are TRBV2 and TRBJ2-5, with TRBD2 matching over 7 bases. Germline trimming cut 4 bases from V and 1 base from J; bases unmatched to any gene: 12. The CDR3 is 17 amino acids. Germline assignment: CDR1 SNHLY and CDR2 FYNNEI.

This clonotype was recorded a few times. The rearrangement joins TRBV4-1 to TRBJ2-3; D perhaps matches TRBD2 (5 bases). This CDR3 region has 16 residues. Germline CDR1 reads MGHRA; CDR2 reads YSYEKL. V lost 1 base and J 6 bases, leaving 17 bases between the germline ends. The CDR3, as DNA: TGCGCCAGCAGCCAAGGAACTAGTGTTCGCGTGGATACGCAGTATTTT. It codes for CASSQGTSVRVDTQYF.

In its sample, this clonotype was seen many times. The V and J genes are TRBV7-9 and TRBJ1-1, with 8 bases fitting TRBD1. The CDR3 consists of 15 residues. The germline V gene encodes CDR1 SEHNR and CDR2 FQNEAQ (reference sequence). Losses at the gene ends were 2 bases for V and 0 bases for J; bases not matched to a gene: 2. Here the CDR3 reads CASSLQTGVNTEAFF. The CDR3 DNA follows: TGTGCCAGCAGCTTACAGACAGGGGTGAACACTGAAGCTTTCTTT. The variable domain in full, with the rest retrieved from reference TRBV7-9 and TRBJ1-1, is DTGVSQNPRHKITKRGQNVTFRCDPISEHNRLYWYRQTLGQGPEFLTYFQNEAQLEKSRLLSDRFSAERPKGSFSTLEIQRTEQGDSAMYLCASSLQTGVNTEAFFGQGTRLTVV.

The chain has TRBV12-3 or TRBV12-4 and TRBJ1-4; 8 bases agree with TRBD1. The junction had 10 bases not matched to a gene; V was cut back by 3 bases and J by 7 bases. This CDR3 contains 16 residues. DNA of the CDR3: TGTGCCAGCAGTTTTTTGTCAGGGGGCGCAAGTGAAAAACTGTTTTTT. Translating it yields CASSFLSGGASEKLFF.

This clonotype was picked up many times. This rearrangement joins TRBV7-6 to TRBJ2-3; possibly TRBD2 for D (5 bases). Germline CDR1 and CDR2: SGHVS and FNYEAQ. This CDR3 spans 15 amino acids. The ends were cut back, 5 bases at V and 3 bases at J, with 15 bases in the middle. CDR3 in amino acids: CASSLLADGTDTQYF. The CDR3 DNA is TGTGCCAGCAGCCTCCTAGCAGATGGAACAGATACGCAGTATTTT.